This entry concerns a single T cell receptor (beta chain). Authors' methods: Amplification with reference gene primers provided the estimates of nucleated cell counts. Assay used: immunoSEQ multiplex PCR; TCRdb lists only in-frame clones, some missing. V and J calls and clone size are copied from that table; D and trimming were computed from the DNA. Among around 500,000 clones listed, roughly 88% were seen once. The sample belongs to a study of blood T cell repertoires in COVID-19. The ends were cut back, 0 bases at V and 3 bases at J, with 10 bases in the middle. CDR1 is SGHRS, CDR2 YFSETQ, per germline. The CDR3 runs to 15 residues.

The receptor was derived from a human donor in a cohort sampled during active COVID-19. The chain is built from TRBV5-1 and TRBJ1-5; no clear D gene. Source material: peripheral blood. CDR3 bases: TGCGCCAGCAGCTTGGCCGGGGATGCCAATCAGCCCCAGCATTTT. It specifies CASSLAGDANQPQHF.